One sample yielded the 21 T cell receptor beta chains listed below, sequenced in a study of cytomegalovirus exposure and HLA in healthy donors. Primers included in the PCR were 60 Vbeta and 13 Jbeta primers. Profiling relied on immunoSEQ multiplex PCR, and the TCRdb table lists in-frame clones only, not all of them. The data contain fewer than 250,000 clones, about 81% of them singletons. Sequences were obtained from PBMCs. These receptors were collected from a man between 18 and 29 years old in good health and CMV-seronegative.

The gene calls are TRBV9 and TRBJ2-7, with D possibly matching TRBD1 (6 bases). Deletions cut 3 bases from V and 5 bases from J, with 18 bases between. CDR3 length: 15 residues. CDR1 and CDR2 from the germline V gene are SGDLS and YYNGEE. This chain's CDR3 is CASSAHGTRGHEQYF. For the CDR3, the DNA is TGTGCCAGCAGCGCCCACGGGACACGGGGCCACGAGCAGTACTTC.

The chain has TRBV7-2 and TRBJ1-5; D is possibly TRBD1 (6 bases). V was pared by 4 bases and J by 6 bases, with 19 bases between. The CDR3 is made up of 16 amino acids. CDR1 is SGHTA and CDR2 is FQGNSA in the germline V gene. CDR3 protein: CASSSRAGAGAQPQHF. In nucleotides, the CDR3 is TGTGCCAGCAGCTCCCGAGCGGGGGCGGGTGCTCAGCCCCAGCATTTT. The whole variable domain, remainder taken from reference TRBV7-2 and TRBJ1-5, is GAGVSQSPSNKVTEKGKDVELRCDPISGHTALYWYRQSLGQGLEFLIYFQGNSAPDKSGLPSDRFSAERTGGSVSTLTIQRTQQEDSAVYLCASSSRAGAGAQPQHFGDGTRLSIL.

This rearrangement joins TRBV6-4 to TRBJ2-3, with D perhaps matching TRBD2 (6 bases). The CDR3 spans 14 residues. V gave up 6 bases and J gave up 4 bases, with 14 bases separating them. Germline values: CDR1 MRHNA, CDR2 SNTAGT. CDR3 amino acids: CASSDGGTADTQYF. As DNA, the CDR3 is TGTGCCAGCAGCGATGGGGGGACGGCAGATACGCAGTATTTT.

This clone was detected only a few times. The rearrangement uses TRBV6-1 and TRBJ1-5, with D possibly matching TRBD1 (6 bases). V lost 1 base and J 6 bases, leaving 16 bases between the germline ends. This CDR3 has 16 residues. Looked up from germline, CDR1 is MNHNS and CDR2 is SASEGT. As DNA, the CDR3 is TGTGCCAGCAGTGAAGTCAAGGGGCGCAGGGGTCAGCCCCAGCATTTT. Encoded protein: CASSEVKGRRGQPQHF.

The chain employs TRBV9 and TRBJ2-7, with TRBD1 as a possible D gene (6 bases). Germline assignment: CDR1 SGDLS and CDR2 YYNGEE. V shed 0 bases and J shed 6 bases, with 19 bases lying between them. This CDR3 has 16 residues. The CDR3 bases are TGTGCCAGCAGCGTAGAACCGGGACAATCTGGAGGCGAGCAGTACTTC. Its protein is CASSVEPGQSGGEQYF.

The chain combines TRBV11-2 with TRBJ2-1; TRBD2 matches at 14 bases. The ends lost 6 bases at V and 0 bases at J; junction bases unmatched: 10. Germline lookup yields CDR1 SGHAT and CDR2 FQNNGV. This CDR3 is built from 19 residues. The CDR3 reads CASSSNRLAGGPSYNEQFF. The CDR3 region has the DNA TGTGCCAGCAGTTCCAATCGACTAGCGGGGGGGCCCTCCTACAATGAGCAGTTCTTC.

This clone was seen a few times. The chain uses TRBV6-1 and TRBJ2-2, with D possibly TRBD1 on 5 matching bases. CDR3 size: 15 residues. Trimming took 7 bases from V and 3 from J, leaving 15 bases between them. From germline, CDR1 is MNHNS and CDR2 SASEGT. The CDR3: CASKSTQGHTGELFF. CDR3 DNA: TGTGCCAGCAAATCTACGCAGGGTCACACCGGGGAGCTGTTTTTT.

This chain links TRBV5-8 with TRBJ2-2; 8 bases are a match to TRBD1. The germline V gene has CDR1 SGHTS and CDR2 YDEGEE. The CDR3 is 16 residues long. J gave up 1 base and V 0 bases, and 2 bases lay outside the gene matches. The CDR3 region has the DNA TGTGCCAGCAGCTTGGACGGGACAGGGAACACCGGGGAGCTGTTTTTT. It specifies CASSLDGTGNTGELFF.

The chain couples TRBV10-3 to TRBJ1-3, with 8 bases aligning to TRBD1. Germline V gene sequence: CDR1 ENHRY, CDR2 SYGVKD. V lost 11 bases to trimming and J lost 2 bases; unmatched junction nucleotides: 8. The CDR3 runs 14 residues. For the CDR3, the DNA is TGTGCCTCGAGACAGGGGCGAACTGGAAACACCATATATTTT. Protein product: CASRQGRTGNTIYF.

The chain has TRBV5-4 and TRBJ2-3; D gene ambiguous. V was cut by 3 bases and J by 6 bases, with 14 bases left in between. This CDR3 has 14 residues. Germline V lookup: CDR1 SGHNT, CDR2 YYREEE (reference sequence). In nucleotides, the CDR3 is TGTGCCAGCAGCTCTTCTGGTCCCCGGGATACGCAGTATTTT. Translation gives CASSSSGPRDTQYF.

The sample holds a few counts of this clone. This chain connects TRBV6-6 to TRBJ2-1; TRBD2 matches 9 bases. V lost 7 bases to trimming and J lost 7 bases; unmatched junction nucleotides: 14. The V gene's germline CDR1 is MNHNY and CDR2 SVGAGI (reference sequence). The CDR3 extends over 16 amino acids. CDR3 nucleotides: TGTGCCAGCAAACTATTAGCGGGAGATCGGGTGAATGAGCAGTTCTTC. Its translation: CASKLLAGDRVNEQFF.

The J gene is TRBJ1-1, the V gene TRBV30; 7 nucleotides match TRBD1. The CDR3 loop spans 14 amino acids. CDR1 is GTSNPN and CDR2 is SVGIG in the germline V gene (reference sequence). Trimming took 0 bases from V and 6 from J; bases not matched to a gene: 7. DNA of the CDR3: TGTGCCTGGAGTGTTTACGGCAGGGGGGCTGAAGCTTTCTTT. Translation: CAWSVYGRGAEAFF.

The chain is built from TRBV27 and TRBJ2-1; 7 bases are shared with TRBD2. V lost 3 bases, J lost 8 bases, and 10 bases stayed unmatched. Germline values: CDR1 MNHEY, CDR2 SMNVEV (reference sequence). The CDR3 runs 15 residues. The CDR3 is CASSFGGRAGDEQFF. The CDR3 DNA reads TGTGCCAGCAGTTTCGGAGGGAGGGCCGGGGATGAGCAGTTCTTC.

The CDR3 coding sequence is TGCACCAGCAGCCAAGATCCTTCATCCCACGGGAGACGGCAGCCCCAGCATTTT. As protein: CTSSQDPSSHGRRQPQHF. The J gene is TRBJ1-5, the V gene TRBV1. TRBV1 is recorded as a pseudogene. The CDR3 totals 18 residues.

J is TRBJ2-2 and V is TRBV7-8; TRBD2 aligns across 11 bases. Germline CDR1 and CDR2: SGHVS and FQNEAQ. The CDR3 contains 16 residues. V gave up 5 bases and J gave up 4 bases; unmatched junction bases: 6. CDR3 amino acids: CASSLTSGTGTGELFF. Written as DNA, the CDR3 is TGTGCCAGCAGCCTGACTAGCGGGACGGGCACCGGGGAGCTGTTTTTT.

This CDR3 reads CASKWVGVGTDTQYF. The DNA of the CDR3 is TGCGCCAGCAAATGGGTAGGGGTAGGCACAGATACGCAGTATTTT. This chain links TRBV5-1 with TRBJ2-3; a possible D gene is TRBD1 (5 bases). The CDR3 has 15 residues. Germline-derived CDR1 and CDR2 are SGHRS and YFSETQ. Trimming took 6 bases from V and 1 from J, leaving 15 bases between them.

This chain joins TRBV5-1 and TRBJ2-5; D may be TRBD1 (6 bases). With 4 bases removed from V and 1 base from J, the gap between germline ends came to 11 bases. The V gene's germline CDR1 is SGHRS and CDR2 YFSETQ. This CDR3 region has 14 residues. CDR3 sequence (DNA): TGCGCCAGCAGCGTGGGACACAGCCAAGAGACCCAGTACTTC. Its translation: CASSVGHSQETQYF.

This clone was observed a single time. This sequence joins TRBV11-2 and TRBJ1-1; D unclear. The V end was cut by 4 bases, the J end by 1 base, with 13 bases between. Germline V gene data show CDR1 as SGHAT and CDR2 as FQNNGV. The CDR3 spans 15 residues. The CDR3 nucleotides are TGTGCCAGCAGCTCTCCCCGGTATAGGAACACTGAAGCTTTCTTT. This encodes CASSSPRYRNTEAFF.

The chain joins TRBV4-3 to TRBJ2-3, with D possibly matching TRBD2 (6 bases). Germline-derived CDR1 and CDR2 are LGHNA and YSLEER. V was trimmed by 4 bases and J by 6 bases, leaving 11 bases between them. CDR3 size: 13 residues. Written as DNA, the CDR3 is TGCGCCAGCAGCCCCTCGGGGGTGGATACGCAGTATTTT. It yields the protein CASSPSGVDTQYF.

In regard to this clone: Other DNA sequences from this sample encode an identical CDR3 as well. The chain carries TRBV30 and TRBJ2-7; TRBD2 is a possible D gene (5 bases). The CDR3 consists of 12 residues. Trimming shortened V by 0 bases and J by 3 bases, and 6 bases separated the two germline ends. Per germline, CDR1 GTSNPN and CDR2 SVGIG (reference sequence). In nucleotides, the CDR3 is TGTGCCTGGAGTGTACGGGGCTACGAGCAGTACTTC. Protein sequence: CAWSVRGYEQYF. The entire variable domain, with the rest obtained from reference TRBV30 and TRBJ2-7, is as follows: SQTIHQWPATLVQPVGSPLSLECTVEGTSNPNLYWYRQAAGRGLQLLFYSVGIGQISSEVPQNLSASRPQDRQFILSSKKLLLSDSGFYLCAWSVRGYEQYFGPGTRLTVT.

J is TRBJ2-3 and V is TRBV6-5, with a tentative D call TRBD1 (7 bases). Germline V gene sequence: CDR1 MNHEY, CDR2 SVGAGI. V was shortened by 7 bases and J by 6 bases, with 17 bases between the two germline ends. The CDR3 runs to 14 residues. CDR3: CASNRQGGSDTQYF. The CDR3 DNA reads as TGTGCCAGCAACCGACAGGGAGGAAGCGATACGCAGTATTTT.